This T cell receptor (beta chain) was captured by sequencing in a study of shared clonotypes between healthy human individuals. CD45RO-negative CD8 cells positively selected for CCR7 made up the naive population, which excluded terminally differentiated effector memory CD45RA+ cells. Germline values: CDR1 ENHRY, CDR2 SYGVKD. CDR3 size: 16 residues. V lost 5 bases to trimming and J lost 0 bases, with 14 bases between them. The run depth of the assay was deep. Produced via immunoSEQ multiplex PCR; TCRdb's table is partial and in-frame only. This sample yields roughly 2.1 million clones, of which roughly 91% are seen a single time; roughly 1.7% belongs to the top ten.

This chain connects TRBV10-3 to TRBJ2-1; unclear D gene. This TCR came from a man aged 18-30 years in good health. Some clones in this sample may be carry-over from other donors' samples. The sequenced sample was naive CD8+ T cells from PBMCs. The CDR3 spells CAISPYGPSSYNEQFF. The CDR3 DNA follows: TGTGCCATCAGTCCCTATGGGCCGAGCTCCTACAATGAGCAGTTCTTC.